This T cell receptor (beta chain) was captured in a study of blood T cell repertoires in COVID-19. Across the study: Acute-phase and convalescent COVID-19 samples originated in the United States, Italy and Spain.

Source study methods: Estimated nucleated cell counts came from reference gene primer amplification. Sequencing used immunoSEQ multiplex PCR; TCRdb keeps in-frame clones, though not all of them. The V and J calls and clone size are taken from that table; D and trimming were inferred from the DNA. Seen here are over 80,000 clones, approximately 87% observed once, and the top ten hold about 20%. This CDR3 has 16 residues. Looked up from germline, CDR1 is SGHTA and CDR2 is FQGNSA. J gave up 5 bases and V 5 bases, and 4 bases lay outside the gene matches. This clonotype was obtained from a human donor in a cohort sampled during active COVID-19. The specimen sequenced was peripheral blood. V usage is TRBV7-2 and J usage is TRBJ2-3, with 16 positions matching TRBD2. The CDR3 nucleotides are TGTGCCAGCAGCCAGGGACTAGCGGGAGGGCAAGATACGCAGTATTTT. Its translation is CASSQGLAGGQDTQYF.